This T cell receptor beta chain derives from a study of CD8 T cells in ankylosing spondylitis. Study outcomes and limitations: With a CD8+ phenotype, disease-linked clones were relatively rare in peripheral blood. About 8 highly homologous variants made up a TCR beta motif, and this motif appeared characteristic of ankylosing spondylitis blood. Enrichment of disease-linked clones was reportedly significant in matched ankylosing spondylitis synovial fluid.

This clonotype has ten or more counts. The antigen is unknown. TCR beta libraries were made by quantitative 5'-RACE with molecular barcodes. TCRdb ran MiXCR on the 5' RACE reads and lists one entry per CDR3 protein. The sample includes fewer than 650,000 distinct CDR3 sequences, about an eighth seen only once; the top ten take about 6.5%. The TCR comes from a male donor with ankylosing spondylitis. Sequenced: blood, either unsorted or a sorted T cell fraction (not recorded which).

CDR3: CASSLGGTHDEQYV. CDR3 in DNA: TGCGCCAGCAGCTTGGGCGGGACTCATGACGAGCAGTACGTC. This chain connects TRBV5-1 to TRBJ2-7; maybe TRBD2 (6 bases). V lost 0 bases, J lost 5 bases, and 12 bases lay in between. This CDR3 is built from 14 residues. Germline assignment: CDR1 SGHRS and CDR2 YFSETQ.